The clone carrying this T cell receptor (beta chain) was counted a single time. Its antigen is as yet unknown. Held in samples before DNA extraction were roughly 0.95-11 million cryopreserved PBMC. The sample originates from a study of long-term antiretroviral therapy in people with HIV. Runs used v3.0 of the immunoSEQ assay and were done at survey level. Profiling relied on immunoSEQ multiplex PCR, and the TCRdb table lists in-frame clones only, not all of them. The sample lists 6,500 to 8,500 clones, around 80% occurring once. Findings and caveats of the study: On ART adherence, viral resistance or therapy changes, no data were available. Drawn between about 2004 and 2017, the blood was possibly obtained under older ART regimens.

The V and J ends lost 6 bases and 11 bases, in that order; junction bases with no gene match: 6. The CDR3 covers 11 residues. Germline V CDR1 and CDR2: MNHEY, SVGAGI. Sequenced material: unsorted PBMCs, taken 1.1 years after starting antiretroviral therapy. This clonotype was obtained from a man aged 35 to 55 with HIV. V and J are TRBV6-5 and TRBJ1-1, with TRBD1 identical over 7 bases. As DNA, the CDR3 is TGTGCCAGCAGCCCCGGCAGGGGGGCTTTCTTT. As protein: CASSPGRGAFF.